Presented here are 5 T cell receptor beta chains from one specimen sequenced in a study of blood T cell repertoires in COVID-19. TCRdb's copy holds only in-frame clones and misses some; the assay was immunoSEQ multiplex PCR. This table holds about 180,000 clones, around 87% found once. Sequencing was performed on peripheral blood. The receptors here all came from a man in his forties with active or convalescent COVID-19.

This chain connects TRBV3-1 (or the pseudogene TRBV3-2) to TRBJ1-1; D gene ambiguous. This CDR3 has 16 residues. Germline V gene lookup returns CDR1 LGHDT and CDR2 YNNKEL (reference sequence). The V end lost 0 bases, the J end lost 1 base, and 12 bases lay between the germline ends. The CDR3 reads CASSQDLRAGNTEAFF. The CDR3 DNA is TGTGCCAGCAGCCAAGATTTAAGGGCGGGGAACACTGAAGCTTTCTTT.

CDR3 in amino acids: CASSPGSDRPNTEAFF. The CDR3 coding sequence is TGTGCCAGCAGCCCTGGGAGCGACAGGCCGAACACTGAAGCTTTCTTT. This chain joins TRBV7-9 and TRBJ1-1; D possibly corresponds to TRBD1 (6 bases). CDR3 length: 16 residues. Looked up from germline, CDR1 is SEHNR and CDR2 is FQNEAQ (reference sequence). The V end was cut by 5 bases, the J end by 1 base, with 17 bases between.

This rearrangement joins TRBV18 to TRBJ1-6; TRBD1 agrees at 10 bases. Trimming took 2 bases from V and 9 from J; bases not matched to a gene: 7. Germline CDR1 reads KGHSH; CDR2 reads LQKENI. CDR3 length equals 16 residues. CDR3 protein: CASSPTGTGVLSPLHF. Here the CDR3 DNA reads TGTGCCAGCTCACCAACCGGGACAGGGGTTCTTTCACCCCTCCACTTT.

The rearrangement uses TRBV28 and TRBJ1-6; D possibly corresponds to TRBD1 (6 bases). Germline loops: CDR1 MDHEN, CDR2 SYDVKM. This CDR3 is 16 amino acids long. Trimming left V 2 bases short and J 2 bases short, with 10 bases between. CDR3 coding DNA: TGTGCCAGCAGTTTAGCAGGGGCTACCTATAATTCACCCCTCCACTTT. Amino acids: CASSLAGATYNSPLHF.

CDR3 in amino acids: CASSARQGMARETQYF. CDR3 nucleotides: TGTGCCAGCAGTGCGCGACAGGGCATGGCGCGGGAGACCCAGTACTTC. The chain joins TRBV2 to TRBJ2-5; 7 bases are a match to TRBD1. The CDR3 contains 16 residues. Germline trimming cut 4 bases from V and 5 bases from J; bases unmatched to any gene: 13. CDR1 SNHLY and CDR2 FYNNEI come from the germline V gene.